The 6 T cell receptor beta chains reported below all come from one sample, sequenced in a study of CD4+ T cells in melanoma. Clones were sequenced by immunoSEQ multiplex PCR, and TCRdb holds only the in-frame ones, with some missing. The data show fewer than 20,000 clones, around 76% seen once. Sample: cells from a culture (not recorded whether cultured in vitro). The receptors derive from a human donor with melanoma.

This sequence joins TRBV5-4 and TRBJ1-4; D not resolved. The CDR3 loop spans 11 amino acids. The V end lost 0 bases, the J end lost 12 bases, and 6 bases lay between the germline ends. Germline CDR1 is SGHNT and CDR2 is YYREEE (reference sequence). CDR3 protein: CASSLGEELFF. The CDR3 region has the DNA TGTGCCAGCAGCTTGGGTGAGGAACTGTTTTTT.

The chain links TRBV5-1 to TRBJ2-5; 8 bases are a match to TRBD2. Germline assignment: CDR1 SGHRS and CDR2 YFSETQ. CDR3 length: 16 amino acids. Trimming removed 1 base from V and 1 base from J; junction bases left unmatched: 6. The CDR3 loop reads CASSLTRLAGQETQYF. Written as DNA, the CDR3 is TGCGCCAGCAGCTTGACCCGCCTAGCGGGCCAAGAGACCCAGTACTTC.

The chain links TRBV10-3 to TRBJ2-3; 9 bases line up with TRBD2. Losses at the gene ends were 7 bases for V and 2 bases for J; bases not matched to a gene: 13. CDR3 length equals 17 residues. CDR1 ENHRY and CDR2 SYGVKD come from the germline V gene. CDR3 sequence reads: CAIKAGGSGGSTDTQYF. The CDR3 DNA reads TGTGCCATCAAGGCGGGTGGTAGCGGGGGATCCACAGATACGCAGTATTTT.

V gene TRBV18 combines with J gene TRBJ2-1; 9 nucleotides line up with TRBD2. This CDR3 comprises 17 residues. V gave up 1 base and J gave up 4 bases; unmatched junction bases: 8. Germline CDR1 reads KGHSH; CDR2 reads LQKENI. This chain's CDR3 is CASSPLSLAGKYNEQFF. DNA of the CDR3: TGTGCCAGCTCACCACTCTCCCTAGCGGGGAAATACAATGAGCAGTTCTTC.

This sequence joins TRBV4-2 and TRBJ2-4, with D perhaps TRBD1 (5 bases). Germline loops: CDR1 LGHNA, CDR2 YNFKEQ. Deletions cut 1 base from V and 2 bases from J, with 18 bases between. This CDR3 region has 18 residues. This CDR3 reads CASSQGRQGTNSKNIQYF. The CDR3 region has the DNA TGTGCCAGCAGCCAAGGTCGGCAGGGAACGAATTCCAAAAACATTCAGTACTTC.

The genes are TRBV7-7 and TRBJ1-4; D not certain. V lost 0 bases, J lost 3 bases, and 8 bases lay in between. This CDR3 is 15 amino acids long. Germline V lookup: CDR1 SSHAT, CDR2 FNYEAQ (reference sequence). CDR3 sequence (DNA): TGTGCCAGCAGCTTAGCTGGGTCTGCTAATGAAAAACTGTTTTTT. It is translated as CASSLAGSANEKLFF.